This entry features one T cell receptor beta chain sequence. Its antigen is currently unknown. This CDR3 region has 13 residues. V was clipped by 7 bases and J by 3 bases; unmatched bases: 4. The germline V gene encodes CDR1 SQVTM and CDR2 ANQGSEA. The sample is drawn from a study of follicular helper T cells after annual influenza vaccination. Whole-study context: Blood was drawn on days 0, 7 and 28 after vaccination.

Libraries were prepared by immunoSEQ multiplex PCR; TCRdb keeps only in-frame clonotypes and omits some of them. The sample has some 30,000 clones; approximately 80% are singletons. Time point given: 2014-2015 season, pre-vaccination. Adults received seasonal inactivated influenza vaccine, with sorted blood CD4 subsets sequenced before and after. Overall study findings and caveats: Plasmablast frequency change correlated with clonality change in ICOS+CD38+ cTfh. Day 7 ICOS+CD38+ clones later appeared mostly in ICOS-CD38- cTfh.

Material: CXCR5+ CD38- circulating T follicular helper cells from blood, obtained on the day of influenza vaccination. Regarding subset: circulating Tfh, non-naive CD4+CXCR5+PD-1+ (ICOS+CD38+ or ICOS-CD38-). This clonotype originated in an adult who received the influenza vaccine. The chain couples TRBV29-1 to TRBJ2-7, with 12 bases that match TRBD2. CDR3 loop: CSASGGAVYEQYF. The DNA of the CDR3 is TGCAGCGCTAGCGGGGGGGCCGTCTACGAGCAGTACTTC.